Presented here are 11 T cell receptor beta chains from one specimen sequenced in a study of CD8 T cells in ankylosing spondylitis. Findings and caveats of the study: Roughly eight highly homologous variants formed a TCR beta motif that appeared characteristic of ankylosing spondylitis blood.

TCRdb independently ran MiXCR on the 5' RACE reads; one entry per CDR3 protein. The sample yields approximately 550,000 distinct CDR3 sequences, approximately 11% seen once. These receptors' antigens are unknown. The sample comprised blood, either unsorted or a sorted T cell fraction (not recorded which). The receptors were gathered from a male donor with ankylosing spondylitis.

The genes are TRBV19 and TRBJ1-4, with TRBD1 matching over 9 bases. This CDR3 region has 14 residues. In germline, CDR1 is LNHDA, CDR2 SQIVND (reference sequence). V shed 9 bases and J 8 bases; nucleotides not matched to a gene: 10. CDR3 protein: CASRDRGSEEKLFF. Written as DNA, the CDR3 is TGTGCCAGCAGAGACAGGGGGTCTGAAGAAAAACTGTTTTTT.

This clonotype was detected ten times or more. The chain recombines TRBV5-1 with TRBJ1-1, with D unresolved. The germline V and J ends were trimmed by 5 bases and 1 base, with 9 bases remaining between them. Germline-derived CDR1 and CDR2 are SGHRS and YFSETQ. This CDR3 spans 13 amino acids. CDR3 bases: TGCGCCAGCAGATTAGGAGAGAACACTGAAGCTTTCTTT. Encoded protein: CASRLGENTEAFF.

The J gene is TRBJ2-7, the V gene TRBV6-1; D remains ambiguous. Germline values: CDR1 MNHNS, CDR2 SASEGT. The CDR3 sequence is 13 residues long. Trimming left V 5 bases short and J 4 bases short, with 12 bases between. The CDR3 region is CASSPDSGYEQYF. CDR3 sequence (DNA): TGTGCCAGCAGTCCTGATTCCGGGTACGAGCAGTACTTC.

Many counts were recorded for this clonotype. The rearrangement uses TRBV5-1 and TRBJ2-1; 11 positions agree with TRBD2. The CDR3 loop spans 16 amino acids. The junction had 6 bases not matched to a gene; V was cut back by 3 bases and J by 4 bases. Germline loops: CDR1 SGHRS, CDR2 YFSETQ. CDR3 amino acids: CASSSAGTSGYNEQFF. The CDR3 DNA sequence: TGCGCCAGCAGCTCCGCCGGGACTAGCGGTTACAATGAGCAGTTCTTC.

Only a few counts were recorded for this clonotype. The gene calls are TRBV7-9 and TRBJ2-7, with D possibly being TRBD1 (5 bases). Germline V lookup: CDR1 SEHNR, CDR2 FQNEAQ (reference sequence). The ends were cut back, 5 bases at V and 3 bases at J, with 11 bases in the middle. This CDR3 comprises 13 residues. CDR3 DNA: TGTGCCAGCAGCGAGAGACAGCTCTACGAGCAGTACTTC. This sequence encodes CASSERQLYEQYF.

This clonotype was detected a few times. This sequence joins TRBV5-1 and TRBJ2-3; 8 bases agree with TRBD1. V lost 4 bases, J lost 4 bases, and 5 bases stayed unmatched. The CDR3 extends over 14 amino acids. Germline V gene lookup returns CDR1 SGHRS and CDR2 YFSETQ. The CDR3 coding sequence is TGCGCCAGCAGCGCCCAGGGGGCCCCAGATACGCAGTATTTT. It specifies CASSAQGAPDTQYF.

This clonotype was seen a few times. This chain links TRBV7-9 with TRBJ1-5; D gene uncertain. Germline CDR1 and CDR2: SEHNR and FQNEAQ (reference sequence). The CDR3 runs 16 residues. The V end lost 5 bases, the J end lost 0 bases, and 14 bases lay between the germline ends. The CDR3 loop is CASSLGGIYSNQPQHF. The CDR3 DNA follows: TGTGCCAGCAGCCTGGGAGGGATTTATAGCAATCAGCCCCAGCATTTT.

This clonotype was picked up many times. The chain is built from TRBV4-2 and TRBJ2-2; 9 positions agree with TRBD2. Germline V gene data show CDR1 as LGHNA and CDR2 as YNFKEQ. J lost 6 bases, V lost 1 base, and 12 bases had no gene match. The length of the CDR3 is 18 residues. The CDR3 loop reads CASSQGLAQREVPGELFF. The DNA for the CDR3 is TGTGCCAGCAGCCAAGGGTTAGCGCAGCGGGAGGTACCCGGGGAGCTGTTTTTT.

This chain connects TRBV20-1 to TRBJ2-1, with 7 bases that match TRBD1. V trimming: 5 bases; J trimming: 1 base; junction bases outside the gene matches: 5. The CDR3 is 14 amino acids. From germline, CDR1 is DFQATT and CDR2 SNEGSKA (reference sequence). The CDR3 sequence is CSAGDRESYNEQFF. The DNA of the CDR3 is TGCAGTGCTGGCGACAGGGAGTCCTACAATGAGCAGTTCTTC.

This clonotype was counted only a few times. CDR3 protein: CSARDQTGRAEQYV. Written as DNA, the CDR3 is TGCAGTGCTAGAGATCAAACCGGGAGGGCCGAGCAGTACGTC. This chain uses TRBV20-1 with TRBJ2-7; 8 nucleotides align to TRBD2. The CDR3 runs 14 residues. J was trimmed by 6 bases and V by 0 bases; bases with no gene match: 7. CDR1 and CDR2 from the germline V gene are DFQATT and SNEGSKA (reference sequence).

This clonotype has ten or more counts. The chain combines TRBV11-2 with TRBJ2-1, with 14 bases that match TRBD2. This CDR3 is 15 amino acids long. Looked up from germline, CDR1 is SGHAT and CDR2 is FQNNGV. The V gene end was trimmed by 5 bases and the J gene end by 10 bases; junction bases not matched to a gene: 7. The CDR3 DNA sequence: TGTGCCAGCAGCCCCAGACTAGCGGGAGGGGACGAGCAGTTCTTC. Protein: CASSPRLAGGDEQFF.